Below, one TCR beta chain is given with its context. There is no known antigen for this receptor. Nothing much larger sits one base from this clone, and base qualities are not available. The germline V gene (reference sequence) supplies CDR1 LNHDA and CDR2 SQIVND. Relative to germline, V is 5 bases shorter and J is 7 bases shorter, with 12 bases between their ends. The CDR3 holds 13 amino acids from the cysteine to the phenylalanine. Only the CDR3 region is kept as DNA, spanning 39 bases read in frame from base 1. The immunoSEQ Assay was the method used to sequence TCRbeta CDR3 regions. After extraction, genomic DNA underwent amplification by bias-controlled multiplex PCR, followed by high-throughput sequencing. The authors' analysis ran thus. To quantify the absolute abundance of every unique TCRbeta CDR3 region, sequences were collapsed and filtered. T cell fraction was estimated by normalizing TCRbeta template counts to usable DNA, which was measured by amplifying reference genes present in all nucleated cells. Repertoire TCRs were annotated as SARS-CoV-2-specific by exact matching of V gene, CDR3 amino acid sequence and J gene to a known reactive TCR set. MIRA supplied the reference SARS-CoV-2 TCR set, which was filtered for enrichment in COVID-19-positive ImmuneCODE repertoires so that public or cross-reactive TCRs were removed. Using the MIRA antigens, annotated TCRs were further analysed by specific ORF or by position within an ORF. Breadth was defined as annotated unique rearrangements over total unique productive rearrangements; depth was the summed frequency of those rearrangements. Group comparisons of TCR breadth used two-sided Wilcoxon rank-sum tests. Here the immuneACCESS table is served through TCRdb, limited to in-frame sequences with V and J called. Missing clones are a known gap in these copies; in checked studies unresolved V genes cover under half, and the rest lacks a known reason. That table supplies the V and J calls and clone size; D and trimming were determined from the DNA. The sample data list about 320,000 clones, and roughly 90% of these were observed just once. The ten largest clones take up 4.5% to 7% of the sample.

The sample comes from a study of Ad26.COV2.S vaccination and SARS-CoV-2 variants (dated by TCRdb to 2020 to 2022). Regarding the complete study: Donors in the vaccine arm were drawn from COV1001, a multicentre, randomized, double-blind, placebo-controlled phase I-IIa trial testing Ad26.COV2.S in healthy adults. Ad26.COV2.S was given intramuscularly at 5x10^10 or 1x10^11 viral particles, as a single shot or as two shots 56 days apart. Sequencing of the TCRbeta repertoire served to evaluate the specificity and breadth of SARS-CoV-2-reactive T cell receptors following Ad26.COV2.S vaccination. The TCR-sequenced set comprised approximately 32 samples: roughly 19 Ad26.COV2.S vaccine recipients, 5 placebo recipients and 8 SARS-CoV-2 convalescent individuals. Participants in the trial were split at random into five groups of five each, receiving low-dose or high-dose Ad26.COV2.S once or twice, or else placebo on both occasions. Blinding of investigators to trial group allocation was maintained during experiments and outcome assessment. Study-wide findings and limitations: The study was not powered for comparison of responses between vaccine doses or regimens. Ad26.COV2.S recipients had higher spike-specific TCR breadth than placebo recipients (P = 0.0014). The authors noted that total T cell responses may have been underestimated by the TCR breadth and depth analyses. Vaccine and placebo recipients had comparable non-spike TCR breadth, which fits with the vaccine containing only spike. After vaccination, spike-specific CD8+ and CD4+ T cell responses were reported to show substantial breadth.

Reading the label with the study, this specimen's treatment or condition is: some 20 received Ad26.COV2.S at low or high dose, single or two shots; about 5 received placebo; per-sample allocation not given. For vaccine and placebo recipients, repertoires were sequenced using samples collected on day 63 after the first injection. Between 29 July and 7 August 2020, Cohort 1b enrolled 25 adults aged 18-55 years at one site in Boston, USA. Ad26.COV2.S consisted of a replication-incompetent adenovirus type 26 vector by which a prefusion-stabilized SARS-CoV-2 spike protein from the original Wuhan strain was expressed.

The rearrangement combines TRBV19 with TRBJ2-1; the D segment cannot be called with confidence. The source was peripheral blood, collected in a trial of Ad26.COV2.S vaccine versus placebo. The origin of this receptor is a person aged 18-65 years who received the Ad26.COV2.S COVID-19 vaccine or a placebo. The CDR3 protein sequence reads: CASSYIVMNEQFF. Read as DNA, the sequence is TGTGCCAGTAGTTACATTGTGATGAATGAGCAGTTCTTC. The CDR3 plus the reference TRBV19 and TRBJ2-1 genes for the other parts give the full variable domain: DGGITQSPKYLFRKEGQNVTLSCEQNLNHDAMYWYRQDPGQGLRLIYYSQIVNDFQKGDIAEGYSVSREKKESFPLTVTSAQKNPTAFYLCASSYIVMNEQFFGPGTRLTVL.